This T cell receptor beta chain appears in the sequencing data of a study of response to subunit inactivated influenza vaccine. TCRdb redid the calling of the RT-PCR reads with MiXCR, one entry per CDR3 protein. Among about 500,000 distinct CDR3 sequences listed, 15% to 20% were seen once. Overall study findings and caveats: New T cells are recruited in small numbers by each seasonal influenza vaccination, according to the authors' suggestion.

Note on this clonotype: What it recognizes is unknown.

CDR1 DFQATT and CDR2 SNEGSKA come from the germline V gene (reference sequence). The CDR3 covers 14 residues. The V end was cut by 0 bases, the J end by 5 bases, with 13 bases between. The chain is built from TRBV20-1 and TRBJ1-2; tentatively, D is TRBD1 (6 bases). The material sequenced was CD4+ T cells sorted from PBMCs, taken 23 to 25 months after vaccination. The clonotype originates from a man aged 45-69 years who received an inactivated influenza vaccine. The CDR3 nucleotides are TGCAGTGCTAGAGATGCGGGGGGCCTATATGGCTACACCTTC. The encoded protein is CSARDAGGLYGYTF.